One T cell receptor (beta chain) is described in this entry. This sample is drawn from a study of CD8 T cells in ankylosing spondylitis. Scientists made TCR beta libraries using quantitative 5'-RACE with molecular barcodes. TCRdb processed the 5' RACE reads anew with MiXCR; each CDR3 protein has one entry. The table lists about 250,000 distinct CDR3 sequences, about 30% of them singletons. The V gene lost 0 bases and the J gene lost 5 bases, with 4 bases spanning the gap. Germline values: CDR1 SQVTM, CDR2 ANQGSEA. This CDR3 has 11 residues. The TCR sequence derives from a male donor with ankylosing spondylitis or in good health (not recorded which). The specimen sequenced was blood, either unsorted or a sorted T cell fraction (not recorded which). The chain joins TRBV29-1 to TRBJ2-5; D is undetermined. CDR3 coding DNA: TGCAGCGTTGAAGATGATGAGACCCAGTACTTC. This sequence encodes CSVEDDETQYF.